Given below is one T cell receptor beta chain in context. The entry originates in a study of PD-L1 blockade in urothelial cancer. Background on the study: From 2014, patients received atezolizumab, given as 1,200 mg intravenously every 3 weeks. T cells were recovered from blood samples at a median of 141,255.

V lost 3 bases, J lost 3 bases, and 15 bases lay in between. The CDR3 is 14 residues long. Germline values: CDR1 GTSNPN, CDR2 SVGIG (reference sequence). In each PCR, synthetic TCR analog templates were spiked in. Assay: immunoSEQ multiplex PCR; the TCRdb copy retains only in-frame clones and omits some. The table lists 95,000 to 130,000 clones, approximately 90% of them singletons. Time point described: peripheral blood 6 weeks after treatment start. Each patient gave between 1 and 8 samples, pretreatment and on-treatment. The rearrangement joins TRBV30 to TRBJ2-7; D is unresolved. The sequencing here drew on PBMCs, taken around atezolizumab (anti-PD-L1) treatment. This TCR came from a man aged 55 to 69 with urothelial cancer. The DNA of the CDR3 is TGTGCCTGGAGCTTTGGGCTTACCATCTACGAGCAGTACTTC. Translated: CAWSFGLTIYEQYF.